This TCR beta chain was documented in a study of cytomegalovirus exposure and HLA in healthy donors. Turning to the study itself: Among about 190 million T cells, an earlier analysis found 117 million unique TCR beta sequences. General observations from the study: TRBV6-2, TRBV6-3 and some other V segments were excluded as indistinguishable. The sole available immune exposure information was CMV serostatus. Links to common viral pathogens appeared, in a later analysis, for several of the most significant clusters.

Worth noting for this clone: Its antigen is still unknown.

PCR employed 60 Vbeta and 13 Jbeta primers. This table comes from immunoSEQ multiplex PCR, and its TCRdb copy is limited to in-frame clones, with some not included. The sample has approximately 300,000 clones, about 80% seen once. CDR1 and CDR2 from the germline V gene are WNHNN and SYGVQD (reference sequence). The V and J ends lost 4 bases and 4 bases respectively, with 19 bases between them. The CDR3 runs 17 residues. Sample: PBMCs. This receptor was taken from a girl aged 2 to 10 in good health and CMV-seronegative. V is TRBV10-1 and J is TRBJ2-2, with D maybe TRBD2 (5 bases). The CDR3 DNA is TGCGCCAGCAGTGGAGACGGGGTAGGCGTCGGCACCGGGGAGCTGTTTTTT. This translates into CASSGDGVGVGTGELFF.